Below, 22 T cell receptor beta chains from the same sample are listed, as sequenced in a study of early T cells in non-severe SARS-CoV-2 infection. TCRdb used MiXCR to reprocess the 5' RACE reads, holding one entry per CDR3 protein. The data contain around 33,000 distinct CDR3 sequences, roughly 5.1% of them seen just once; the ten biggest clones take up around an eighth. The sequencing input was whole blood. The origin of the receptors is an adult who was a healthcare worker with PCR-confirmed SARS-CoV-2 infection or an uninfected control (not recorded which).

The chain has TRBV3-1 and TRBJ2-7; possibly TRBD2 for D (6 bases). The germline CDR1 and CDR2 sequences are LGHDT and YNNKEL (reference sequence). Between the trimmed V and J ends, which lost 1 base and 7 bases, there was a span of 8 bases. This CDR3 has 12 amino acids. Here the CDR3 DNA reads TGTGCCAGCAGCCAAGCGGCGGGAGAGCAGTACTTC. This gives the protein CASSQAAGEQYF.

Many counts were recorded for this clonotype. The chain couples TRBV11-2 to TRBJ2-5; TRBD2 matches 8 bases. CDR1 and CDR2 (germline): SGHAT, FQNNGV. CDR3 size: 18 residues. J was trimmed by 2 bases and V by 5 bases; bases with no gene match: 16. The CDR3 loop reads CASSALTGGLRDQETQYF. The CDR3 nucleotides are TGTGCCAGCAGCGCGCTAACGGGAGGGCTGAGGGATCAAGAGACCCAGTACTTC. Looking up the rest from reference TRBV11-2 and TRBJ2-5 gives the full variable domain: EAGVAQSPRYKIIEKRQSVAFWCNPISGHATLYWYQQILGQGPKLLIQFQNNGVVDDSQLPKDRFSAERLKGVDSTLKIQPAKLEDSAVYLCASSALTGGLRDQETQYFGPGTRLLVL.

This clonotype was seen repeatedly, ten times or more. As DNA, the CDR3 is TGTGCCAGCAGTTTAGCAGCAGTTAACACTGAAGCTTTCTTT. Its protein is CASSLAAVNTEAFF. The J gene is TRBJ1-1, the V gene TRBV27; no reliable D call. CDR1 MNHEY and CDR2 SMNVEV come from the germline V gene (reference sequence). The V and J ends lost 2 bases and 2 bases respectively, with 9 bases between them. The CDR3 has 14 residues.

This clonotype was seen at least ten times. This chain links TRBV28 with TRBJ1-6; 10 bases fit TRBD1. V gave up 6 bases and J gave up 7 bases; unmatched junction bases: 6. Germline CDR1 reads MDHEN; CDR2 reads SYDVKM. CDR3 size: 15 residues. The CDR3 DNA is TGTGCCAGCAGGCGGGACAGGGGAATAAATTCACCCCTCCACTTT. Translation: CASRRDRGINSPLHF.

This clonotype has a count of ten or more. The chain carries TRBV28 and TRBJ2-7; D might be TRBD1 or TRBD2, each matching 5 bases. The CDR3 has 14 residues. Germline loops: CDR1 MDHEN, CDR2 SYDVKM. V shed 7 bases and J shed 3 bases, with 16 bases lying between them. The CDR3 is CASTLGTLGYEQYF. CDR3 coding DNA: TGTGCCAGCACCCTCGGGACCTTAGGCTACGAGCAGTACTTC.

By its share, this clonotype is medium-sized (0.01 to 0.1%). The chain links TRBV29-1 to TRBJ2-7, with 7 bases matching TRBD1. This CDR3 has 12 amino acids. Germline-derived CDR1 and CDR2 are SQVTM and ANQGSEA. With V trimmed by 6 bases and J by 1 base, 3 bases remained unmatched. CDR3 nucleotide sequence: TGCAGCGTCTGGGGACAGTCCTACGAGCAGTACTTC. As protein: CSVWGQSYEQYF.

This clonotype was detected many times. The V and J genes are TRBV4-1 and TRBJ1-6; D is ambiguous. In germline, CDR1 is MGHRA, CDR2 YSYEKL. This CDR3 is built from 15 residues. With 1 base removed from V and 0 bases from J, the gap between germline ends came to 4 bases. CDR3 DNA: TGCGCCAGCAGCCAAGCAAGCTCCTATAATTCACCCCTCCACTTT. It translates to CASSQASSYNSPLHF.

This clonotype has ten or more counts. The chain employs TRBV5-1 and TRBJ2-7; D remains ambiguous. The germline V gene has CDR1 SGHRS and CDR2 YFSETQ. CDR3 length equals 14 residues. V lost 1 base and J 2 bases, leaving 10 bases between the germline ends. The CDR3 reads CASSLKTATYEQYF. DNA for the CDR3: TGCGCCAGCAGCTTGAAAACAGCAACCTACGAGCAGTACTTC.

This clonotype was detected ten times or more. The chain recombines TRBV11-2 with TRBJ2-2; D gene ambiguous. The CDR3 consists of 13 residues. Per the germline V gene, CDR1 is SGHAT and CDR2 is FQNNGV. The V and J ends lost 5 bases and 6 bases respectively, with 10 bases between them. The CDR3 coding sequence is TGTGCCAGCAGCGGACGGACGGCCGGGGAGCTGTTTTTT. It translates to CASSGRTAGELFF.

This clonotype was counted many times. The rearrangement links TRBV10-2 to TRBJ1-2, with D perhaps matching TRBD1 (5 bases). This CDR3 has 16 amino acids. Germline CDR1 and CDR2: WSHSY and SAAADI. Trimming cost V 0 bases and J 6 bases, with 17 bases left between them. The CDR3 region is CASSESTYRLIDGYTF. In DNA form, the CDR3 reads TGCGCCAGCAGTGAGTCGACTTACAGGTTAATTGATGGCTACACCTTC.

This clonotype has ten or more counts. V gene TRBV5-5 combines with J gene TRBJ1-2, with D possibly being TRBD1 (6 bases). Per germline, CDR1 SGHKS and CDR2 YYEKEE (reference sequence). The V end lost 6 bases, the J end lost 6 bases, and 21 bases lay between the germline ends. This CDR3 has 15 amino acids. This CDR3 is CASNREGPSRDGYTF. The CDR3 coding sequence is TGTGCCAGCAACAGGGAGGGCCCCTCTAGGGATGGCTACACCTTC.

Ten or more counts support this clonotype. The chain links TRBV25-1 to TRBJ2-3; the match to TRBD2 covers 8 bases. The germline V gene encodes CDR1 MGHDK and CDR2 SYGVNS. Unmatched junction bases numbered 2, after V lost 4 bases and J lost 2 bases. CDR3 length: 14 residues. The CDR3 coding sequence is TGTGCCAGCAGTGCCGGGGGGGCCACAGATACGCAGTATTTT. As protein: CASSAGGATDTQYF.

This clonotype has just a few counts. This chain links TRBV5-6 with TRBJ2-3, with 8 bases aligning to TRBD2. Germline values: CDR1 SGHDT, CDR2 YYEEEE. The CDR3 extends over 14 amino acids. With V trimmed by 7 bases and J by 4 bases, 8 bases remained unmatched. DNA for the CDR3: TGTGCCAGCGCAACCGGGGGGGCGGCAGATACGCAGTATTTT. Translated: CASATGGAADTQYF.

The rearrangement uses TRBV10-1 and TRBJ2-7; D unresolved. The CDR3 has 12 amino acids. In germline, CDR1 is WNHNN, CDR2 SYGVQD (reference sequence). The V end lost 2 bases, the J end lost 4 bases, and 6 bases lay between the germline ends. The DNA of the CDR3 is TGCGCCAGCAGTGAGATGGGTTACGAGCAGTACTTC. Its protein product is CASSEMGYEQYF.

This clonotype was detected ten times or more. The chain joins TRBV20-1 to TRBJ2-7; D may be TRBD2 (6 bases). CDR3 size: 11 residues. V gave up 5 bases and J gave up 3 bases, with 8 bases separating them. Germline CDR1 DFQATT, CDR2 SNEGSKA (reference sequence). The CDR3 loop reads CSAPTSYEQYF. The DNA of the CDR3 is TGCAGTGCTCCGACTAGCTACGAGCAGTACTTC.

This clonotype has a count of ten or more. V gene TRBV2 combines with J gene TRBJ1-6, with 8 positions matching TRBD1. Germline assignment: CDR1 SNHLY and CDR2 FYNNEI. After removal of 5 bases from V and 8 bases from J, the junction contained 8 bases not matched to a gene. The CDR3 sequence is 15 residues long. The CDR3 region has the DNA TGTGCCAGCAGTCTCGACAGGGGCGGGGATTCACCCCTCCACTTT. Its translation is CASSLDRGGDSPLHF.

The V gene is TRBV15, the J gene TRBJ1-1; weak D call: TRBD1 (5 bases). V was pared by 1 base and J by 2 bases, with 8 bases between. Germline V gene lookup returns CDR1 LNHNV and CDR2 YYDKDF (reference sequence). The CDR3 totals 14 residues. CDR3 in DNA: TGTGCCACCAGCAGAGGGGACGTAAACACTGAAGCTTTCTTT. Protein product: CATSRGDVNTEAFF. The variable domain in full, with the rest retrieved from reference TRBV15 and TRBJ1-1, is DAMVIQNPRYQVTQFGKPVTLSCSQTLNHNVMYWYQQKSSQAPKLLFHYYDKDFNNEADTPDNFQSRRPNTSFCFLDIRSPGLGDTAMYLCATSRGDVNTEAFFGQGTRLTVV.

This clonotype was recorded at least ten times. This chain uses TRBV6-5 with TRBJ1-5; D perhaps matches TRBD1 (5 bases). Germline V gene lookup returns CDR1 MNHEY and CDR2 SVGAGI. CDR3 length: 13 amino acids. V lost 8 bases and J 7 bases, leaving 15 bases between the germline ends. The CDR3: CASAGQGRQPQHF. The CDR3 region has the DNA TGTGCCAGCGCGGGGCAGGGCAGGCAGCCCCAGCATTTT.

This clonotype was observed at least ten times. This sequence joins TRBV14 and TRBJ1-1; TRBD1 matches at 7 bases. This CDR3 is 14 amino acids long. V shed 4 bases, J shed 2 bases, and the junction held 4 bases outside the gene matches. CDR1 SGHDN and CDR2 FVKESK come from the germline V gene. CDR3 protein: CASSRQGGNTEAFF. The CDR3 bases are TGTGCCAGCAGCCGCCAGGGGGGAAACACTGAAGCTTTCTTT.

This chain uses TRBV14 with TRBJ2-7, with 10 bases matching TRBD1. Trimming at V came to 5 bases and at J to 6 bases, leaving 7 bases not matched to a gene. In germline, CDR1 is SGHDN, CDR2 FVKESK. This CDR3 spans 14 amino acids. CDR3 in amino acids: CASSFGQGVSEQYF. The CDR3 nucleotides read TGTGCCAGCAGCTTTGGACAGGGGGTCTCCGAGCAGTACTTC. Drawing the rest from reference TRBV14 and TRBJ2-7, the complete variable domain is EAGVTQFPSHSVIEKGQTVTLRCDPISGHDNLYWYRRVMGKEIKFLLHFVKESKQDESGMPNNRFLAERTGGTYSTLKVQPAELEDSGVYFCASSFGQGVSEQYFGPGTRLTVT.

This clonotype was detected ten times or more. The V gene is TRBV11-2, the J gene TRBJ1-2; D uncertain. Germline loops: CDR1 SGHAT, CDR2 FQNNGV. The length of the CDR3 is 13 residues. V dropped 6 bases and J dropped 2 bases, with 10 bases sitting between them. This chain's CDR3 is CASSQTPNYGYTF. In nucleotides, the CDR3 is TGTGCCAGCAGTCAGACTCCCAACTATGGCTACACCTTC.

This clonotype was recorded at least ten times. The chain carries TRBV20-1 and TRBJ2-1; 11 bases line up with TRBD2. The V gene end was trimmed by 1 base and the J gene end by 7 bases; junction bases not matched to a gene: 6. Germline CDR1 and CDR2: DFQATT and SNEGSKA (reference sequence). This CDR3 has 15 residues. Here the CDR3 DNA reads TGCAGTGCTAGAGGTCTAGCGGGAGGACGAAATGAGCAGTTCTTC. Its protein is CSARGLAGGRNEQFF.